This record concerns one T cell receptor (beta chain) sequence. The sample is drawn from a study of blood T cell repertoires in COVID-19. The overall study: The analysed material was cDNA or gDNA that came from T cells, B-cell-depleted T cells, or PBMCs.

The germline V and J ends were trimmed by 1 base and 7 bases, with 17 bases remaining between them. This CDR3 has 15 residues. CDR1 is SGHRS, CDR2 YFSETQ, per germline. Per the study methods: For nucleated cells, counts were estimated from reference gene primer amplification. Measured with immunoSEQ multiplex PCR; TCRdb has only the in-frame clones, and not every one. From that table come the V and J calls and clone size; the DNA was used to work out D and trimming. This table holds 75,000 to 90,000 clones, around 90% found once. The sequence was collected from a woman aged 50 to 65 in a cohort sampled during active COVID-19. The sample consisted of peripheral blood. This chain links TRBV5-1 with TRBJ1-1, with a weak D call TRBD1 (5 bases). The CDR3 region is CASSLQSSGGGEAFF. The CDR3 DNA is TGCGCCAGCAGCTTGCAATCTAGTGGGGGAGGTGAAGCTTTCTTT.